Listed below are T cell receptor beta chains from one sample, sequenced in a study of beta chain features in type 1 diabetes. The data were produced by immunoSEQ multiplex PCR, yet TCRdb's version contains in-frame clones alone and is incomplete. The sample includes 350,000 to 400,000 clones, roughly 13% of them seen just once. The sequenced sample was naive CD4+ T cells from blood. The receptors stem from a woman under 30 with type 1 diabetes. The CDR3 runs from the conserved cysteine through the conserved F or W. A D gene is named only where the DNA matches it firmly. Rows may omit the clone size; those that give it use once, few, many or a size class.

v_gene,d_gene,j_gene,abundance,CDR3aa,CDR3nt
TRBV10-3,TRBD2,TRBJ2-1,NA,CALGTSGDNEQFF,TGTGCCCTCGGGACTAGCGGGGATAATGAGCAGTTCTTC
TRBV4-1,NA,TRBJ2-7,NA,CASSQDKQVLHEQYF,TGCGCCAGCAGCCAAGACAAACAGGTCCTCCACGAGCAGTACTTC
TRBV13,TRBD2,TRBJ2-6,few,CASSLALLAGGVPGANVLTF,TGTGCCAGCAGCTTAGCCTTACTAGCGGGGGGAGTCCCTGGGGCCAACGTCCTGACTTTC
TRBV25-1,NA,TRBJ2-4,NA,CASSTSSVGGIQYF,TGTGCCAGCAGTACTTCCAGTGTGGGGGGCATTCAGTACTTC
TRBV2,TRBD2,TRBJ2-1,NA,CASSHSLAGSSYNEQFF,TGTGCCAGCAGCCACTCCCTAGCGGGGAGCTCCTACAATGAGCAGTTCTTC
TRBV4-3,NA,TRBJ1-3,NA,CASSQDGVPTGNTIYF,TGCGCCAGCAGCCAAGACGGGGTGCCAACTGGAAACACCATATATTTT
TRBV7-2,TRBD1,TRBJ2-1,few,CASSLNAQGRQFF,TGTGCCAGCAGCTTAAATGCACAGGGGCGGCAGTTCTTC
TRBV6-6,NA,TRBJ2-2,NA,CASAGPGELFF,TGTGCCAGCGCTGGGCCCGGGGAGCTGTTTTTT
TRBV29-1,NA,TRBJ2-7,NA,CSAGTYEQYF,TGCAGCGCCGGGACTTACGAGCAGTACTTC
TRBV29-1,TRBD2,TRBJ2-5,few,CSAKPAGGLETQYF,TGCAGCGCCAAACCAGCGGGGGGGCTGGAGACCCAGTACTTC
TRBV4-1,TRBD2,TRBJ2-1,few,CASSQDHSGRKNEQFF,TGCGCCAGCAGCCAAGATCATAGCGGGAGAAAGAATGAGCAGTTCTTC
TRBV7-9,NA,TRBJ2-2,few,CASSGQGSTGELFF,TGTGCCAGCAGTGGTCAGGGCTCCACCGGGGAGCTGTTTTTT
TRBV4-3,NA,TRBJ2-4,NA,CASSQDWAAITKNIQYF,TGCGCCAGCAGCCAAGATTGGGCCGCTATTACCAAAAACATTCAGTACTTC
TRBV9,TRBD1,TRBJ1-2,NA,CASSHGQGGGYTF,TGTGCCAGCAGCCACGGACAGGGAGGTGGCTACACCTTC
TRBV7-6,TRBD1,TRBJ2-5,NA,CASSWNGQGGETQYF,TGTGCCAGCAGCTGGAACGGACAGGGAGGAGAGACCCAGTACTTC
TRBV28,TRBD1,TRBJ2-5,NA,CASSIPQGAWKTQYF,TGTGCCAGCAGCATACCACAGGGGGCGTGGAAGACCCAGTACTTC
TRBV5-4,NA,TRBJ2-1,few,CASMRQAAYNEQFF,TGTGCCAGCATGAGACAGGCGGCCTACAATGAGCAGTTCTTC
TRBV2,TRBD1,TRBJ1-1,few,CASRGQGSSEAFF,TGTGCCAGCAGGGGACAGGGGTCTTCTGAAGCTTTCTTT
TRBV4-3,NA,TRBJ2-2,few,CASSQDRANTGELFF,TGCGCCAGCAGCCAAGACCGCGCCAACACCGGGGAGCTGTTTTTT
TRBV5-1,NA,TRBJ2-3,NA,CASSFGQTDTQYF,TGCGCCAGCAGCTTTGGGCAAACAGATACGCAGTATTTT
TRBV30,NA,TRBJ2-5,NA,CAWSSGSGKETQYF,TGTGCCTGGAGTTCGGGTAGCGGTAAAGAGACCCAGTACTTC
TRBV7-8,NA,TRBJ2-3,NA,CASSQAVRDTQYF,TGTGCCAGCAGCCAAGCTGTCCGAGATACGCAGTATTTT
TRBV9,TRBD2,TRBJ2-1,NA,CASSETIGLAANNEQFF,TGTGCCAGCAGCGAAACTATCGGACTAGCGGCAAACAATGAGCAGTTCTTC
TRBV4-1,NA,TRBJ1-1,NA,CASSQVRDTEAFF,TGCGCCAGCAGCCAAGTCAGGGACACTGAAGCTTTCTTT
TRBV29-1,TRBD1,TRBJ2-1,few,CSGRGGPTSYNEQFF,TGCAGCGGTCGAGGGGGCCCAACCTCCTACAATGAGCAGTTCTTC
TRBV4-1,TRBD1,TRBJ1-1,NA,CASSQPTGKNEAFF,TGCGCCAGCAGCCAACCGACAGGGAAGAATGAAGCTTTCTTT
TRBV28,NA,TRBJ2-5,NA,CASSLTGLAQYF,TGTGCCAGCAGTTTAACAGGTTTGGCCCAGTACTTC
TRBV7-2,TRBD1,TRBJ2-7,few,CASRRQGEQYF,TGTGCCAGCAGACGACAGGGAGAGCAGTACTTC
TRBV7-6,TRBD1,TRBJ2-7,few,CASSSGQPAYEQYF,TGTGCCAGCAGCTCGGGACAGCCTGCCTACGAGCAGTACTTC
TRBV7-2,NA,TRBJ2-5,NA,CASRLQETQYF,TGTGCCAGCAGACTGCAAGAGACCCAGTACTTC
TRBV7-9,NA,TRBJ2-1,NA,CASSPRALRGNEQFF,TGTGCCAGCAGCCCCCGGGCTCTTCGGGGCAATGAGCAGTTCTTC
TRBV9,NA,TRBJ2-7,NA,CASSVSGFRVQGEQYF,TGTGCCAGCAGCGTATCGGGATTTAGGGTACAGGGCGAGCAGTACTTC
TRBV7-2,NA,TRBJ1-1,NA,CASSSQQVGEAFF,TGTGCCAGCAGCTCGCAACAGGTCGGTGAAGCTTTCTTT
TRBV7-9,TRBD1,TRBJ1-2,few,CASSLGEMRTGYTF,TGTGCCAGCAGCTTAGGGGAGATGCGGACAGGGTACACCTTC
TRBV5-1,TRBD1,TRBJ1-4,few,CASRRTGGANEKLFF,TGCGCCAGCAGGCGCACAGGGGGAGCTAATGAAAAACTGTTTTTT
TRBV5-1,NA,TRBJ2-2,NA,CASSLVGRARTGELFF,TGCGCCAGCAGCTTGGTGGGCAGGGCAAGGACCGGGGAGCTGTTTTTT
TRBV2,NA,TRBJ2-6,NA,CASRRTTGANVLTF,TGTGCCAGCAGGAGGACTACTGGGGCCAACGTCCTGACTTTC
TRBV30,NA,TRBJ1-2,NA,CAWSPDSYNYGYTF,TGTGCCTGGAGCCCGGACAGTTACAACTATGGCTACACCTTC
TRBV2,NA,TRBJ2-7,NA,CASRLPAGYEQYF,TGTGCCAGTCGCCTACCCGCGGGCTACGAGCAGTACTTC
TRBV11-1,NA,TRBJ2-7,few,CASSLSDQRAYEQYF,TGTGCCAGCAGCTTGAGTGATCAGCGGGCCTACGAGCAGTACTTC
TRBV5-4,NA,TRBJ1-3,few,CAIGGQGNTIYF,TGTGCCATAGGAGGGCAAGGAAACACCATATATTTT
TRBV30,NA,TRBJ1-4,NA,CAWTRGVGREKLFF,TGTGCCTGGACCCGCGGGGTAGGGAGAGAAAAACTGTTTTTT
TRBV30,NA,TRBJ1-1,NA,CAWSVQRNTEAFF,TGTGCCTGGAGTGTACAGAGGAACACTGAAGCTTTCTTT
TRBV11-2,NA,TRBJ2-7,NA,CASSRRGGYEQYF,TGTGCCAGCAGCCGAAGAGGGGGCTACGAGCAGTACTTC
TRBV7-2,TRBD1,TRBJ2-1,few,CASSYGQGMGNEQFF,TGTGCCAGCAGCTACGGACAGGGGATGGGCAATGAGCAGTTCTTC
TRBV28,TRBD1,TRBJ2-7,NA,CASIPGQKSLEQYF,TGTGCCAGCATCCCGGGACAGAAATCTCTCGAGCAGTACTTC
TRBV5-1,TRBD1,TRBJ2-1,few,CASSLTGTDRGLFF,TGCGCCAGCAGCCTAACCGGAACCGACAGGGGACTTTTCTTC
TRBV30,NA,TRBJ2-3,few,CAWSVLAGGGGQYF,TGTGCCTGGAGTGTACTAGCTGGGGGTGGGGGGCAGTATTTT